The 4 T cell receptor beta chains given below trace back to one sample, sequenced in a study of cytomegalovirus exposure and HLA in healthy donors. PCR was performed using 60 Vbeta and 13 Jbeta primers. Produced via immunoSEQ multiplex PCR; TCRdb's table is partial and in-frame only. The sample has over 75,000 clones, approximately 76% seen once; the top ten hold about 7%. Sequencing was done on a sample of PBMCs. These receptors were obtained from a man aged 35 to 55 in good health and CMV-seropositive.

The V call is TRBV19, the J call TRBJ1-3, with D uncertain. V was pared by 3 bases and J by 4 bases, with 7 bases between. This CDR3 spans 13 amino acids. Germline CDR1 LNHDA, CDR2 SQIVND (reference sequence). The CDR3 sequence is CASSIESGNTIYF. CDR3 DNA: TGTGCCAGTAGTATCGAGAGCGGAAACACCATATATTTT.

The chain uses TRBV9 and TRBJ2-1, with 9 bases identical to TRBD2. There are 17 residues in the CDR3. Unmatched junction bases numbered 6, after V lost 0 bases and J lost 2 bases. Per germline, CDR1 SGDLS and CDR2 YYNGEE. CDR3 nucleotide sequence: TGTGCCAGCAGCGTAGGACCGCGGGGGGGACCCTACAATGAGCAGTTCTTC. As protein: CASSVGPRGGPYNEQFF.

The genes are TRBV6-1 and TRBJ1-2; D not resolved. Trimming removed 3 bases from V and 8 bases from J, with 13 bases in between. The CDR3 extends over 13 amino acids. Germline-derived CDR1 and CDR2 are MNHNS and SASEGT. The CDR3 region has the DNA TGTGCCAGCAGTGAGGGCTCATATCGGGGCTACACCTTC. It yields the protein CASSEGSYRGYTF.

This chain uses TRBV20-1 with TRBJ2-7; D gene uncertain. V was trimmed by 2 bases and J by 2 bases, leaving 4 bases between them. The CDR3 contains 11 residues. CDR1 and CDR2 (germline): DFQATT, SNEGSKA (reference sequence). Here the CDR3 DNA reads TGCAGTGCTAGACGCGCCTACGAGCAGTACTTC. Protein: CSARRAYEQYF.